This entry describes one T cell receptor beta chain. This clonotype came up many times. Its antigen is still unknown. Base-call qualities are not available, and no considerably larger clone is one nucleotide away. The sample is drawn from a study of breast tumors, draining lymph nodes, adjacent tissues listed by TCRdb under 2016. Concerning the study at large: TCR beta repertoires were compared across tumor, adjacent nontumor tissue and axillary lymph nodes obtained from breast cancer patients. In human breast cancer, the study set out to evaluate how tumor, surrounding tissue and draining lymph node repertoires relate to one another and whether T cells may move between these sites.

General conclusions and limits of the study: Rather than being directly demonstrated, the conclusion that tumor T cells originate in lymph nodes was presented as consistent with a hypothesis. Tumor and nontumor tissue repertoires were found to be significantly more similar in luminal-like than in basal-like breast cancer. The data were considered consistent with the idea that most tumor T cells come from the lymph node and then expand in tumor tissue. T-cell repertoire diversity in tumors was found to be lower than in lymph nodes but higher than in nontumor tissue, and preferential V and J gene usage was observed.

Reads for this sample came from an Illumina HiSeq 2000. TCR beta chain libraries were generated by multiplex PCR amplification. High-throughput sequencing was used to analyze the amplified TCR beta chain products. TCRdb trimmed public reads at Q25 via fastp, called clones via MiXCR and kept in-frame beta chains. Duplicate CDR3 protein sequences are folded into a single record with the most common DNA and genes. The table for this sample lists around 140,000 distinct CDR3 sequences; about 31% of them were counted only once. Clones ranked in the top ten supply approximately 2.2% of the sample. Lymph node samples came from the axillary draining lymph nodes of breast cancer patients. The germline V gene provides CDR1 SGHTS and CDR2 YDEGEE. Germline trimming: 2 bases from V, 0 bases from J; junction bases outside gene matches: 0. The CDR3, from cysteine to phenylalanine, totals 14 residues. Only CDR3 DNA is held: 42 bases, read in frame from base 1.

Sequenced input: axillary lymph node tissue. The rearranged segments are TRBV5-8 and TRBJ1-2, with 8 junctional bases fitting TRBD1. The receptor was derived from a female donor with breast cancer. Some clones in this sample may be carry-over from other donors' samples. The DNA sequence is TGTGCCAGCAGCTTACAGGGGGCTAACTATGGCTACACCTTC. Its translation is CASSLQGANYGYTF.